This record covers a single TCR beta chain. Antigen specificity is unknown. The CDR3 spans 16 residues. Germline-derived CDR1 and CDR2 are LNHDA and SQIVND (reference sequence). The V gene end was trimmed by 5 bases and the J gene end by 7 bases; junction bases not matched to a gene: 12. The data derive from a study of STAT5B mutations in CD4+ large granular lymphocyte leukemia. Study as a whole: Among healthy donors, a particular HLA allele went with more CDR3 'QG' motifs. Overall study findings and caveats: TRBV06-family usage was enriched in top patient clones (8/27) versus controls (2/35).

Original handling: A productive frequency of 2.59 x 10-5 was the lowest detectable. The repertoire was sequenced with immunoSEQ multiplex PCR; TCRdb's copy has only in-frame clones and lacks some. That table is the source of V, J and clone size, and D and trimming were worked out from the DNA. The sample lists about 30,000 clones, roughly 75% occurring once. This chain links TRBV19 with TRBJ2-1, with TRBD1 matching over 9 bases. This clonotype was sampled from a human donor in good health. Source material: CD4+ T cells from blood buffy coats. The CDR3 DNA follows: TGTGCCAGTAGTCTCTCGGGACAGGGCGGGCGGAATGAGCAGTTCTTC. This sequence encodes CASSLSGQGGRNEQFF.